This T cell receptor beta chain was identified in a study of control samples from healthy donors and cancer patients. Germline-derived CDR1 and CDR2 are SNHLY and FYNNEI. This CDR3 is 15 amino acids long. The V gene lost 5 bases and the J gene lost 0 bases, with 10 bases spanning the gap. Profiling relied on immunoSEQ multiplex PCR, and the TCRdb table lists in-frame clones only, not all of them. The profile shows 170,000 or so clones, 75% to 95% of them singletons. The chain has TRBV2 and TRBJ2-2; D might be TRBD1 (6 bases). The clonotype originates from a woman in her thirties or forties in good health. The specimen was blood. In nucleotides, the CDR3 is TGTGCCAGCAGTTGGACAGAATCGAACACCGGGGAGCTGTTTTTT. It encodes CASSWTESNTGELFF.